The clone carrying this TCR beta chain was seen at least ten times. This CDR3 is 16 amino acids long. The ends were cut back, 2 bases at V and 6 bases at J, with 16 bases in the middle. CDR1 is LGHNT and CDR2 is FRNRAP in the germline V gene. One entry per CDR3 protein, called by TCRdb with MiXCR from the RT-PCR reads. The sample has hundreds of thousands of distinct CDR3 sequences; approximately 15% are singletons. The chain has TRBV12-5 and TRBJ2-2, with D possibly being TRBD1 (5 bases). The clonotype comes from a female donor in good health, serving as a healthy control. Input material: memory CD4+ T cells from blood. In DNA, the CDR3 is TGTGCTAGTGGTTTGAGTAGGGGATTCGAACCCGGGGAGCTGTTTTTT. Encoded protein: CASGLSRGFEPGELFF.